This T cell receptor (beta chain) was sequenced in a study of shared clonotypes between healthy human individuals. Study observations and caveats: Memory subsets generally showed lower estimated richness than naive subsets.

A note on this clone: The antigen remains unidentified.

The CDR3 consists of 15 residues. CDR1 is SGHTA, CDR2 FQGNSA, per germline. The J segment lost 6 bases and the V segment lost 1 base, leaving 9 bases of the junction unmatched. Some clones are missing from TCRdb's copy, which holds only in-frame ones; the method was immunoSEQ multiplex PCR. Seen here are about 1.1 million clones, around 78% observed once, and the top ten hold approximately 0.56%. This sequence originates from a man between 18 and 29 years old in good health. Some clones in this sample may be carry-over from other donors' samples. Sequencing used memory CD4+ T cells from PBMCs. Subset denoted: CD45RA-negative fraction. This chain connects TRBV7-2 to TRBJ2-7; 7 bases are shared with TRBD2. CDR3 residues: CASSLDGRWGGEQYF. Here the CDR3 DNA reads TGTGCCAGCAGCTTAGATGGTCGTTGGGGGGGCGAGCAGTACTTC.